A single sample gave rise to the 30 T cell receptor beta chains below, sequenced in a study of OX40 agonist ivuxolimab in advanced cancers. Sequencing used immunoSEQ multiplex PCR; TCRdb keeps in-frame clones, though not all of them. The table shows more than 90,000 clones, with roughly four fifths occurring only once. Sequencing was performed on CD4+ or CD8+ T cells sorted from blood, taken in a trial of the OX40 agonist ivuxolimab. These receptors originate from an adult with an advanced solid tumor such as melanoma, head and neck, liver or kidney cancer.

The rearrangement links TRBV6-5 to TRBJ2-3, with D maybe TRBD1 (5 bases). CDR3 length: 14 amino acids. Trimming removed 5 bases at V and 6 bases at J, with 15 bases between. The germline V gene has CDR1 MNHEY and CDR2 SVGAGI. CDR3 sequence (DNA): TGTGCCAGCAGTCTCCAGGGATTTGCCGATACGCAGTATTTT. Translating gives CASSLQGFADTQYF.

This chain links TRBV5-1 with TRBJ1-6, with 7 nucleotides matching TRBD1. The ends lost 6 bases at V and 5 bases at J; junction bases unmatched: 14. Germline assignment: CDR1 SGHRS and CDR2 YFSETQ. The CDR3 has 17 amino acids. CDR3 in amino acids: CASTIGAPGQNNSPLHF. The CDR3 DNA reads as TGCGCCAGCACTATAGGGGCCCCGGGACAGAATAATTCACCCCTCCACTTT.

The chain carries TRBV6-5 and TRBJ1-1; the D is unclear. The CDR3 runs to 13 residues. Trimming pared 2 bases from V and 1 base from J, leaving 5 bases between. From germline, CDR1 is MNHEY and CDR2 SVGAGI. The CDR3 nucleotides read TGTGCCAGCAGTTACCGACAGAACACTGAAGCTTTCTTT. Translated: CASSYRQNTEAFF.

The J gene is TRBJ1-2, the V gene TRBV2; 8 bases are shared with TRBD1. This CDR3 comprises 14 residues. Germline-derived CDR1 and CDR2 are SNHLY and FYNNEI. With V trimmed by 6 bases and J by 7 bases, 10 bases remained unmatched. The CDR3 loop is CASSGQGRTLGYTF. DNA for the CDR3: TGTGCCAGCAGCGGACAGGGCAGGACTCTTGGCTACACCTTC.

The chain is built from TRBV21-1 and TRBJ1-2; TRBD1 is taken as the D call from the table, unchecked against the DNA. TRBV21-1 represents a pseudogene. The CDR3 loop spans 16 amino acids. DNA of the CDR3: TGTGCCAGCAGCAAATTGGGTGCTGTACAGGGTAATGGCTACACCTTC. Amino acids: CASSKLGAVQGNGYTF.

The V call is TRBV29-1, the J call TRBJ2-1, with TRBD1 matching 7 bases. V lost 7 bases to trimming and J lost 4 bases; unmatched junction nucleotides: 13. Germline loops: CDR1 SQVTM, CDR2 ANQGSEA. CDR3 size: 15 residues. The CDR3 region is CSARPSGTVYNEQFF. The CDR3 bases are TGCAGCGCGCGACCTTCCGGGACAGTTTACAATGAGCAGTTCTTC.

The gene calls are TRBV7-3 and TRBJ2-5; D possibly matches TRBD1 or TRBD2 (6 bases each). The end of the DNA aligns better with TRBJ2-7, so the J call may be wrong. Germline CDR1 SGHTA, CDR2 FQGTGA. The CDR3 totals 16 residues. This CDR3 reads CASSLGPWGAADEQYF. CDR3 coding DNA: TGTGCCAGCAGCTTAGGCCCGTGGGGGGCTGCGGACGAGCAGTACTTC.

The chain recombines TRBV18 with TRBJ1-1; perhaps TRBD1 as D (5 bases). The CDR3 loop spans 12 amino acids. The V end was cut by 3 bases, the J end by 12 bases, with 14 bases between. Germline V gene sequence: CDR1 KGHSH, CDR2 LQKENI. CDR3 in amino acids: CASSPEGPGSFF. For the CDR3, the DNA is TGTGCCAGCTCACCGGAGGGACCGGGATCTTTCTTT. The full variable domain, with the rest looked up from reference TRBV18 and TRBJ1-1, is NAGVMQNPRHLVRRRGQEARLRCSPMKGHSHVYWYRQLPEEGLKFMVYLQKENIIDESGMPKERFSAEFPKEGPSILRIQQVVRGDSAAYFCASSPEGPGSFFGQGTRLTVV.

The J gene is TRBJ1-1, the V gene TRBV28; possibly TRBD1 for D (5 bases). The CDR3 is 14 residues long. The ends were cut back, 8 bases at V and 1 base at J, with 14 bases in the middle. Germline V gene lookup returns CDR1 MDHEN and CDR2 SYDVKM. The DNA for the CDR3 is TGTGCCAGCTCCGACGCGGGGGGGAACACTGAAGCTTTCTTT. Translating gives CASSDAGGNTEAFF.

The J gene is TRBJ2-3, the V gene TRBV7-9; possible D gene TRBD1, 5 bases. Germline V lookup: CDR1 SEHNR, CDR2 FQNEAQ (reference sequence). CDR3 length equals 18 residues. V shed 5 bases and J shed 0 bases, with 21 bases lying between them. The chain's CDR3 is CASSRRLGPVSSTDTQYF. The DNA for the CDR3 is TGTGCCAGCAGCCGGCGATTGGGGCCTGTCTCTAGCACAGATACGCAGTATTTT.

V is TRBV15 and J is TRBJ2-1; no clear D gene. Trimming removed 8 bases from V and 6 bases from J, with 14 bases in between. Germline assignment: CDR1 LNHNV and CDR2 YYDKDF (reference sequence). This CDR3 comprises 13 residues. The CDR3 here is CATGMRSGNEQFF. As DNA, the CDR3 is TGTGCCACCGGGATGAGGTCAGGCAATGAGCAGTTCTTC.

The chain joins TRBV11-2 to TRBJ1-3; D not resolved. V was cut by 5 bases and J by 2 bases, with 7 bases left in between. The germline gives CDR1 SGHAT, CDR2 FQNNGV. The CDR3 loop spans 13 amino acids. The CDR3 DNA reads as TGTGCCAGCAGCCCCCGTGCTGGAAACACCATATATTTT. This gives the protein CASSPRAGNTIYF.

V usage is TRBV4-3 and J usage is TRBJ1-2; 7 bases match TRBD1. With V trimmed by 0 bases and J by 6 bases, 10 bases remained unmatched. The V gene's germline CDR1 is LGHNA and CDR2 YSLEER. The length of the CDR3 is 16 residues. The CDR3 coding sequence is TGCGCCAGCAGCCAAGATTGGGGAGAGGGGGCGGATGGCTACACCTTC. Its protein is CASSQDWGEGADGYTF.

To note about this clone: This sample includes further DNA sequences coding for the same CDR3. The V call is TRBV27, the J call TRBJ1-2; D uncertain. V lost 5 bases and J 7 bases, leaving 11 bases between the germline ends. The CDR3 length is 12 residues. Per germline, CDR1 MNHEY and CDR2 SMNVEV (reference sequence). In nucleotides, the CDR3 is TGTGCCAGCAGTGACTATAGGGCTGGCTACACCTTC. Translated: CASSDYRAGYTF.

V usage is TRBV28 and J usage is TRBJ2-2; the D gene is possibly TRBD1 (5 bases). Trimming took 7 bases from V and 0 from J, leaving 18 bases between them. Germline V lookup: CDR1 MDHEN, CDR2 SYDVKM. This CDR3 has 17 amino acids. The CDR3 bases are TGTGCCAGCACAGAGGTTAGCAGGGCCGCGAACACCGGGGAGCTGTTTTTT. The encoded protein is CASTEVSRAANTGELFF.

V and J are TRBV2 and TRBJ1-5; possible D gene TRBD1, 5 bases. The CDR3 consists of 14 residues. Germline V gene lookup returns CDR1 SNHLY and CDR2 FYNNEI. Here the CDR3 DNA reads TGTGTCTCGGCCGCGCAGGGCTCCAATCAGCCCCAGCATTTT. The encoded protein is CVSAAQGSNQPQHF. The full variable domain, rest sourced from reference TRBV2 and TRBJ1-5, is EPEVTQTPSHQVTQMGQEVILRCVPISNHLYFYWYRQILGQKVEFLVSFYNNEISEKSEIFDDQFSVERPDGSNFTLKIRSTKLEDSAMYFCVSAAQGSNQPQHFGDGTRLSIL.

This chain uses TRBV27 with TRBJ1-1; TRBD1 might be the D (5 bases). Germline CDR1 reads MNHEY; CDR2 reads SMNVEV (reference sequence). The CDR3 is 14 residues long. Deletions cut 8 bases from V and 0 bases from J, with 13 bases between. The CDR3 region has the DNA TGTGCCAGCGGCCCTAAACAGGTGAACACTGAAGCTTTCTTT. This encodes CASGPKQVNTEAFF.

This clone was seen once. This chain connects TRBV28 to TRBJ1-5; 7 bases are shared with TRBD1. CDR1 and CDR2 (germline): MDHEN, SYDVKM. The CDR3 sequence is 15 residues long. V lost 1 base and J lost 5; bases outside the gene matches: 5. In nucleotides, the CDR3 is TGTGCCAGCAGTTTATATTCCAGGGGGGATCAGCCCCAGCATTTT. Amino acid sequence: CASSLYSRGDQPQHF.

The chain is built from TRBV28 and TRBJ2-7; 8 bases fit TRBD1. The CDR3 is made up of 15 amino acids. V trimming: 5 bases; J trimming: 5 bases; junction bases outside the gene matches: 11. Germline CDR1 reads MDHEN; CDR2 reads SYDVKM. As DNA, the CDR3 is TGTGCCAGCAGTGCCCCCGGGACAGGCGGAAACGAGCAGTACTTC. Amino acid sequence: CASSAPGTGGNEQYF.

The CDR3 bases are TGTGCCAGCAGCTTGTTCGGACTAACCTACAATGAGCAGTTCTTC. It is translated as CASSLFGLTYNEQFF. The gene calls are TRBV7-9 and TRBJ2-1, with D maybe TRBD2 (6 bases). From germline, CDR1 is SEHNR and CDR2 FQNEAQ (reference sequence). The CDR3 covers 15 residues. The V gene lost 3 bases and the J gene lost 2 bases, with 11 bases spanning the gap.

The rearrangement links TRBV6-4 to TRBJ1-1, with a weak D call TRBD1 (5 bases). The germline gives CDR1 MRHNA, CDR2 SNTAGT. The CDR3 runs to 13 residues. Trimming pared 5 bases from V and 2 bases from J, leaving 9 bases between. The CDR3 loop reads CASSFGANTEAFF. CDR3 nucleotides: TGTGCCAGCAGTTTCGGGGCCAACACTGAAGCTTTCTTT.

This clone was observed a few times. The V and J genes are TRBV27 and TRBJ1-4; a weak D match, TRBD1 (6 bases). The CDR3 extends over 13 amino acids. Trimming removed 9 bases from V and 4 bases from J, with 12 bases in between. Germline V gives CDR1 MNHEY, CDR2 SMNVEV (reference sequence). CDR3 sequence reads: CASKGGINEKLFF. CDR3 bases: TGTGCCAGTAAGGGGGGGATTAATGAAAAACTGTTTTTT.

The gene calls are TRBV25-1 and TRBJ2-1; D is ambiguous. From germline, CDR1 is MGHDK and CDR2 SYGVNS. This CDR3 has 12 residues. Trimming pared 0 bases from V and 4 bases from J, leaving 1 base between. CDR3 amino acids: CASSEYYNEQFF. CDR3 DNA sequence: TGTGCCAGCAGTGAATATTACAATGAGCAGTTCTTC. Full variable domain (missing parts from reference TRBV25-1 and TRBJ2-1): EADIYQTPRYLVIGTGKKITLECSQTMGHDKMYWYQQDPGMELHLIHYSYGVNSTEKGDLSSESTVSRIRTEHFPLTLESARPSHTSQYLCASSEYYNEQFFGPGTRLTVL.

CDR3 amino acids: CASSRQGPSVGYTF. CDR3 bases: TGTGCCAGCAGCAGACAGGGCCCGTCGGTTGGCTACACCTTC. The gene calls are TRBV2 and TRBJ1-2; 7 nucleotides line up with TRBD1. Trimming cost V 6 bases and J 7 bases; bases outside gene matches: 11. CDR1 is SNHLY, CDR2 FYNNEI, per germline. The CDR3 runs 14 residues.

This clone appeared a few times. CDR3 bases: TGTGCCACCAGCTCCCTCAGGGGCGGGAGCAATGAGCAGTTCTTC. Translated, it gives CATSSLRGGSNEQFF. The chain combines TRBV15 with TRBJ2-1; TRBD2 is a possible D gene (7 bases). Germline V gene sequence: CDR1 LNHNV, CDR2 YYDKDF (reference sequence). There are 15 residues in the CDR3. Trimming pared 5 bases from V and 6 bases from J, leaving 17 bases between.

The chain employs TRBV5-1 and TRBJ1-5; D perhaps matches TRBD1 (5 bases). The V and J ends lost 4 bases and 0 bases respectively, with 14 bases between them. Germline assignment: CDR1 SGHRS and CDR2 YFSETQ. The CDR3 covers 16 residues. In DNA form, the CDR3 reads TGCGCCAGCAGCCCCCCCAGGGACTATAGCAATCAGCCCCAGCATTTT. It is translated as CASSPPRDYSNQPQHF.

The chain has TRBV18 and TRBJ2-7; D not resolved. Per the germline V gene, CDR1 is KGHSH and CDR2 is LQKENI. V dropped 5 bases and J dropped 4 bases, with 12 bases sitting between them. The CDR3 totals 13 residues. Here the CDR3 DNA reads TGTGCCAGCTCAAGGACGCTACGGTACGAGCAGTACTTC. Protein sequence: CASSRTLRYEQYF.

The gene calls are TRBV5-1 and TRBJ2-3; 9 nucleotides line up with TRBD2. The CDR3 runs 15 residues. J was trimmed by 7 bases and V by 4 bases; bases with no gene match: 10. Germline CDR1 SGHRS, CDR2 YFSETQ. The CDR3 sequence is CASSPLTGTSNTQYF. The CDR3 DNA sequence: TGCGCCAGCAGCCCATTGACCGGGACTAGCAATACGCAGTATTTT.

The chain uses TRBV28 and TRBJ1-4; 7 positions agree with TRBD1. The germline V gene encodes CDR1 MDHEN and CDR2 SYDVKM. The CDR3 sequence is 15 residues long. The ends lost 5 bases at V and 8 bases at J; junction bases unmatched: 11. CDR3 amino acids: CASSPIRQGGEKLFF. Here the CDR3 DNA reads TGTGCCAGCAGTCCGATCCGACAGGGTGGGGAAAAACTGTTTTTT.

The CDR3 sequence is CASSLSSGLGSGNTIYF. CDR3 sequence (DNA): TGTGCCAGCAGTTTATCCTCAGGGTTAGGCTCTGGAAACACCATATATTTT. The rearrangement uses TRBV28 and TRBJ1-3; a weak D match, TRBD1 (5 bases). This CDR3 has 17 residues. CDR1 MDHEN and CDR2 SYDVKM come from the germline V gene. V shed 1 base and J shed 0 bases, with 13 bases lying between them. Looking up the rest from reference TRBV28 and TRBJ1-3 gives the full variable domain: DVKVTQSSRYLVKRTGEKVFLECVQDMDHENMFWYRQDPGLGLRLIYFSYDVKMKEKGDIPEGYSVSREKKERFSLILESASTNQTSMYLCASSLSSGLGSGNTIYFGEGSWLTVV.